This T cell receptor beta chain was sequenced in a study of tumour-infiltrating T cells in Burkitt lymphoma. Study summary: Productive clonality predicted overall and progression-free survival.

Germline-derived CDR1 and CDR2 are KGHSH and LQKENI. The CDR3 has 16 residues. The V end was cut by 6 bases, the J end by 0 bases, with 12 bases between. Profiled with immunoSEQ multiplex PCR; TCRdb holds only in-frame clones, not every one. The sample consists of just under 8,000 clones, roughly 73% of them appearing once. Sequences were obtained from tumor tissue. The chain combines TRBV18 with TRBJ1-6; D is undetermined. This clonotype was obtained from a human donor with diffuse large B-cell lymphoma. The CDR3 sequence is CASSRDARSYNSPLHF. CDR3 DNA sequence: TGTGCCAGCTCTCGCGACGCACGCTCCTATAATTCACCCCTCCACTTT.